This TCR beta chain originates from a study of blood T cell repertoires in COVID-19. The repertoire was sequenced with immunoSEQ multiplex PCR; TCRdb's copy has only in-frame clones and lacks some. The sample has about 300,000 clones, 70% to 90% seen once. Trimming removed 3 bases from V and 5 bases from J, with 11 bases in between. The CDR3 is made up of 13 amino acids. Germline lookup yields CDR1 GTSNPN and CDR2 SVGIG (reference sequence). The sequencing sample was made of peripheral blood. The chain has TRBV30 and TRBJ1-5; D gene uncertain. This TCR was sampled from a woman aged 25 to 45 who had recovered from COVID-19. For the CDR3, the DNA is TGTGCCTGGAGCCCCGGACTAGATCAGCCCCAGCATTTT. Translated, it gives CAWSPGLDQPQHF. Full variable domain (remainder filled in from reference TRBV30 and TRBJ1-5): SQTIHQWPATLVQPVGSPLSLECTVEGTSNPNLYWYRQAAGRGLQLLFYSVGIGQISSEVPQNLSASRPQDRQFILSSKKLLLSDSGFYLCAWSPGLDQPQHFGDGTRLSIL.